This T cell receptor (beta chain) was captured by sequencing in a study of cytomegalovirus exposure and HLA in healthy donors. V was clipped by 6 bases and J by 4 bases; unmatched bases: 7. Germline CDR1 and CDR2: MNHNS and SASEGT. The CDR3 totals 14 residues. This clone was observed a few times. The antigen is unknown. The PCR had 60 Vbeta and 13 Jbeta primers. The method was immunoSEQ multiplex PCR; TCRdb's version includes in-frame clones alone and lacks a portion of them. The table records about 160,000 clones, about 81% of them present only once. General study points: When analyzed later, a missense DCLRE1C variant was found to be linked to TCR beta V- and J-gene trimming. A list of more than 150 TCR beta chains associated with cytomegalovirus was given.

The V call is TRBV6-1, the J call TRBJ1-1, with 8 bases that match TRBD1. The sample consisted of PBMCs. The origin of this receptor is a woman aged 50 to 60 in good health and CMV-seropositive. CDR3 loop: CASRAGGAVTEAFF. CDR3 coding DNA: TGTGCCAGCAGAGCAGGGGGCGCGGTCACTGAAGCTTTCTTT.